This entry features one T cell receptor beta chain sequence. Its antigen target is currently unknown. It has no much larger one-base neighbor in the sample; base qualities were not kept. This sample was taken from a study of cytomegalovirus exposure and HLA in healthy donors (dated by TCRdb to about 2017). General notes on the study: According to an earlier analysis of several hundred of the donors, some 180 million T cells yielded over 100 million unique TCR beta sequences and 276 Gb of sequence data. An early release covering just under 650 HLA-typed donors comprised 300 to 350 gigabases of sequencing data and around 80 million unique TCR sequences. Of the approximately 400 genotyped donors, less than 90% were placed in the genetic ancestry cluster associated with self-reported Caucasian donors. The study was designed to test whether signatures of past pathogen exposure could be identified by cataloging public T cell receptors. The study profiled the T cell repertoires of under 700 subjects by immunosequencing and related them to cytomegalovirus serostatus. Along with the roughly 700-subject first cohort, a separate validation cohort of around 120 different subjects was used. To predict cytomegalovirus infection status, the study combined high-throughput TCR immunosequencing, statistical association of individual TCRs with disease status, and machine learning. In a later analysis, previously published TCR beta repertoires from 666 donors were re-analyzed and high-resolution HLA genotyping was added so that TCR occurrence patterns could be studied. The later analysis used no new phenotypic data to find candidate immune exposures, relying instead on TCR beta sequences and their occurrence across donors. An earlier analysis of fewer than 700 of the donors applied high-throughput TCR beta sequencing to assess whether each TCR beta V gene segment acted as functional or pseudogenic. Donor age, sex, ethnicity and CMV serostatus were compiled alongside the repertoire data. In a later genetic analysis, genome-wide SNP genotypes for about 55% of the roughly 700 donors were used, and that subset was treated as a discovery cohort. All discovery cohort repertoires had been generated using a single sequencing platform. HLA typing included class I and class II loci at four-digit resolution. The number of donors typed differed by locus, with roughly 629-640 for A, B, C, DRB1 and DQB1, roughly 520 for DQA1, over 600 for DPA1, and around 450 for DPB1. About five DR-DQ haplotypes were treated as single units for association and clustering because of strong linkage in the cohort. Across roughly 420 genotyped donors of the cohort, an average of approximately 200,000 unique TCR beta nucleotide sequences per donor were sequenced, and about a sixth of those sequences were non-productive.

Overall study outcomes, separate from this receptor: In a later analysis, most CMV-associated TCR beta chains were found to appear HLA-restricted, with HLA associations seemingly driven largely by CMV exposure. Linkage disequilibrium might explain the correlated functional status among segregating V segments, but an unknown experimental factor could not be ruled out. The presence/absence analyses assumed that sequencing depth was roughly uniform across donors, and that assumption may not be true. Strong co-occurrence of HLA alleles, especially DR and DQ, made assigning TCR associations to individual alleles difficult. A later genetic analysis associated a missense DCLRE1C variant with V-gene and J-gene trimming of TCR beta chains, and an independent cohort replicated the association. Specific HLA alleles were associated with over 15,000 TCR beta sequences at a false discovery rate of 0.05 in a later analysis. In an earlier analysis of fewer than 750 of the donors, most TCR beta V segments were observed in productive rearrangements about 90% or about 30% of the time, broadly matching IMGT annotations. In a later analysis, HLA-associated TCR beta chains were found to be more clonally expanded and to have lower generation probabilities than equally common non-associated chains. The only immune exposure information available for the cohort was CMV serostatus. In vitro tests confirmed that a few of the cytomegalovirus-associated TCR beta chains recognize cytomegalovirus antigens. In a later analysis, several top co-occurrence clusters were reported to appear linked to parvovirus B19, influenza, CMV and Epstein-Barr virus. The earlier analysis of fewer than 750 of the donors excluded 15 to 20 rarely observed V segments, including chromosome 9 orphons, because counts were too low. It was suggested by the authors that the approach could potentially be generalized to other disease states and immunological phenotypes. A group of highly shared sequence variants was considered likely to be a technical artifact of the sequencing pipeline. Some IMGT-functional V segments, including TRBV6-2 and TRBV6-3, could not be told apart with the 87-base-pair reads, so those segments were excluded. A total of 150 or so TCR beta chains were listed by the study as associated with cytomegalovirus. Cytomegalovirus status was reported to be diagnosed by the classifier with high specificity and sensitivity in both the original and validation cohorts. A later analysis found that TCR association rates varied across HLA loci, with DRB1 alleles showing the most associated TCRs and HLA-C alleles the fewest. Only TCR beta chains were sequenced in this cohort, and the absence of alpha or paired-chain data limited detectable features. HLA typing was unavailable for some donors at each locus, so association tests used only the typed subset. A later genetic analysis reported fewer N-insertions in productive TCRs among donors in an Asian-associated ancestry cluster than the approximately 670-donor mean. Most TCR sequences were observed very rarely across donors, whereas some public TCRs were present in many individuals. A further reported finding was that TCR beta sequences accurately predicted the HLA-A and HLA-B alleles for most subjects in the first cohort.

The cohort was made up of hundreds of healthy bone marrow donors. Cohort members were all nominally healthy when sampled, although unrecorded immune exposures were likely present. The donor tested CMV seronegative, placing the donor among the approximately 360 seronegative members of the cohort. A peripheral blood sample was provided by each donor, and peripheral blood mononuclear cells were used for TCR beta sequencing. Genomic DNA was extracted from the blood cell samples with the Qiagen DNeasy Blood Extraction Kit. Libraries were constructed by the immunoSEQ multiplex PCR assay. The multiplex PCR relied on a mix of 60 forward primers for TCR Vbeta segments and 13 reverse primers for TCR Jbeta segments. The CDR3 region of rearranged TCR beta genes was amplified from genomic DNA with a multiplex PCR assay. On the Illumina HiSeq System, the amplified TCR beta libraries were sequenced as 87-base-pair reads. The original methods were these. Across the 700 or so repertoires, a later analysis counted tens of millions of unique TCR beta chains, roughly 11 million of which were shared by at least two donors. To remove PCR and sequencing errors, raw reads were error-corrected and collapsed into unique sequences using a nearest-neighbor algorithm that merged closely related sequences. To assign V, D and J gene segments, CDR3 sequences were aligned to IMGT reference sequences. For a sequence to be retained, a match of at least six nucleotides was required to both a V gene segment and a J gene segment. A rearrangement was called productive if the CDR3 had no stop codons and remained in frame with V and J, and every other rearrangement was called non-productive. Following IMGT convention, CDR3 was defined as the stretch from the second conserved V-encoded cysteine to the conserved J-encoded phenylalanine. The earlier analysis of a few hundred of the donors excluded any sequence lacking an unambiguous match to a single V gene segment. An earlier analysis of a few hundred of the donors classified V segments as functional when productive rearrangements were above 56.7% and as segregating when the standard deviation between donors was above 5%. A statistical classification framework was developed to diagnose cytomegalovirus status using the catalog of TCR beta chain sequences. In a later analysis, TCR nucleotide sequences were compared against IMGT/GENE-DB human TR gene sequences so that V and J genes could be assigned. In a later analysis, CDR3 sequences and most-parsimonious VDJ recombination scenarios were assigned using the TCRdist pipeline. In a later analysis, each TCR beta chain was defined by its CDR3 amino acid sequence together with its V-gene family, and reads lacking a unique V-gene family were excluded. To address suspected cross-contamination and a sequencing artifact, a later analysis removed a few hundred highly shared, low-generation-probability nucleotide sequences. In a later analysis, a clonal expansion index was calculated for each public chain from normalized within-repertoire ranks of inferred template counts. A later analysis computed generation probabilities with a VDJ recombination model fitted to out-of-frame rearrangements, and checked the results against IGoR. Hypergeometric tests were used in a later analysis to score TCR-TCR, TCR-HLA and TCR-CMV co-occurrence, with a repertoire-size bias correction applied to the TCR pairs. To estimate false discovery rates, a later analysis permuted the HLA or CMV assignments 20 times. In a later analysis, co-occurring TCRs were grouped using DBSCAN, with TCRdist sequence similarity added in when clustering inside HLA-allele-positive subsets. For co-occurrence clustering, repertoires with fewer than 30,000 or more than 120,000 public chains were excluded, along with about five repertoires with anomalous nucleotide sharing. TCRdb's version of the immuneACCESS table is confined to in-frame rearrangements and falls short of the full clone set. An unresolved V gene accounts for under half of the shortfall where checked; the remainder is of unknown origin. V, J and clone size are those of that table, while D and trimming were read from the DNA. Here the sample has around 100,000 clones; 50% to 80% occur a single time. The top ten clonotypes cover about 3.8% of the sample.

Trimming removed 4 bases from V and 5 bases from J; the gene matches leave 11 bases unexplained. The CDR1 and CDR2 encoded by the germline V gene are MGHRA and YSYEKL. The CDR3 measures 17 amino acids from cysteine to phenylalanine. Kept here is only the CDR3 DNA, which spans 51 bases and is read in frame from base 1. This sequence was found in a man aged 25-40 years in good health and CMV-seronegative. Sequenced: PBMCs. In this chain, TRBV4-1 is recombined with TRBJ2-2; 9 junctional bases match TRBD2. The sequence in DNA is TGCGCCAGCAGCCTGGGACTAGCCTCCCTTGGGACCGGGGAGCTGTTTTTT. Translation gives CASSLGLASLGTGELFF.